This T cell receptor beta chain derives from a study of blood T cell repertoires in COVID-19. On the study more broadly: Samples representing acute and convalescent COVID-19 were sourced from the United States, Italy and Spain. Sources were T cells, B-cell-depleted T cells, or PBMCs; the material itself was cDNA or gDNA.

Seattle enrolled patients during active infection and tracked them longitudinally. CDR1 and CDR2 from the germline V gene are LGHNA and YSLEER. V was shortened by 0 bases and J by 6 bases, with 15 bases between the two germline ends. The CDR3 totals 15 residues. Authors' processing steps: From reference gene primer amplification, estimates of nucleated cell counts were derived. TCRdb's copy holds only in-frame clones and misses some; the assay was immunoSEQ multiplex PCR. V and J calls and clone size are given by that table; D and trimming were obtained from the DNA. The sample shows some 58,000 clones, approximately 75% of them seen only once.

The TCR was taken from a man aged 55 to 70 with COVID-19, enrolled during active disease. Material: peripheral blood. The V call is TRBV4-3, the J call TRBJ2-7, with D perhaps matching TRBD2 (7 bases). The CDR3 DNA reads as TGCGCCAGCAGCCAAGATAGGGGGGGGCTGAGCGAGCAGTACTTC. Its protein product is CASSQDRGGLSEQYF.